These T cell receptor beta chains were read from a single sample in a study of T cell responses to AZD1222 COVID-19 vaccine. The repertoire was sequenced with immunoSEQ multiplex PCR; TCRdb's copy has only in-frame clones and lacks some. The sample includes 95,000 to 150,000 clones, roughly 91% of them seen just once. This specimen was peripheral blood, taken on day 0 of AZD1222 vaccination. The receptors shown here come from an adult in good health. Each CDR3 is given with its conserved first and last residue. The order of the fields is D gene, V gene, J gene, clone size, CDR3 length, CDR3 protein, CDR3 DNA. D genes are given only for firm matches. Rows give clone size only sometimes, using once, few, many, or a class for an expanded clone.

d_call: NA
v_call: TRBV10-3
j_call: TRBJ2-3
clone_size: NA
cdr3_length: 12
cdr3_aa: CAINGVADTQYF
cdr3_nt: TGTGCCATCAATGGTGTCGCAGATACGCAGTATTTT

d_call: NA
v_call: TRBV30
j_call: TRBJ2-7
clone_size: NA
cdr3_length: 11
cdr3_aa: CACGRGYEQYF
cdr3_nt: TGTGCCTGCGGTAGGGGTTACGAGCAGTACTTC

d_call: TRBD2
v_call: TRBV7-2
j_call: TRBJ2-3
clone_size: NA
cdr3_length: 15
cdr3_aa: CASSRTSGSADTQYF
cdr3_nt: TGTGCCAGCAGCCGCACTAGCGGGAGTGCAGATACGCAGTATTTT

d_call: NA
v_call: TRBV4-2
j_call: TRBJ1-2
clone_size: NA
cdr3_length: 14
cdr3_aa: CASSQEGSNYGYTF
cdr3_nt: TGTGCCAGCAGCCAAGAGGGGTCCAACTATGGCTACACCTTC

d_call: NA
v_call: TRBV19
j_call: TRBJ1-5
clone_size: NA
cdr3_length: 14
cdr3_aa: CASRKEVSNQPQHF
cdr3_nt: TGTGCCAGCCGGAAGGAGGTTAGCAATCAGCCCCAGCATTTT

d_call: NA
v_call: TRBV19
j_call: TRBJ2-2
clone_size: NA
cdr3_length: 13
cdr3_aa: CASSISSALELFF
cdr3_nt: TGTGCCAGTAGTATATCTAGTGCACTTGAGCTGTTTTTT

d_call: TRBD2
v_call: TRBV3-1/TRBV3-2
j_call: TRBJ2-3
clone_size: NA
cdr3_length: 16
cdr3_aa: CASSLRTSGIADTQYF
cdr3_nt: TGTGCCAGCAGCCTCAGGACTAGCGGGATAGCAGATACGCAGTATTTT

d_call: NA
v_call: TRBV11-2
j_call: TRBJ1-2
clone_size: NA
cdr3_length: 15
cdr3_aa: CASSLEAAGLYGYTF
cdr3_nt: TGTGCCAGCAGCTTAGAGGCGGCTGGGCTCTATGGCTACACCTTC

d_call: NA
v_call: TRBV20-1
j_call: TRBJ1-4
clone_size: NA
cdr3_length: 10
cdr3_aa: CSARGEKLFF
cdr3_nt: TGCAGTGCTAGAGGAGAAAAACTGTTTTTT

d_call: NA
v_call: TRBV4-2
j_call: TRBJ1-4
clone_size: NA
cdr3_length: 15
cdr3_aa: CASSLGTGMDEKLFF
cdr3_nt: TGTGCCAGCAGTCTAGGCACAGGGATGGATGAAAAACTGTTTTTT

d_call: TRBD2
v_call: TRBV28
j_call: TRBJ2-5
clone_size: NA
cdr3_length: 16
cdr3_aa: CASRSGLAGVQETQYF
cdr3_nt: TGTGCCAGCAGATCGGGACTAGCGGGGGTCCAAGAGACCCAGTACTTC

d_call: TRBD1
v_call: TRBV28
j_call: TRBJ1-4
clone_size: NA
cdr3_length: 14
cdr3_aa: CASSTTGGTEKLFF
cdr3_nt: TGTGCCAGCAGTACCACAGGGGGTACTGAAAAACTGTTTTTT

d_call: NA
v_call: TRBV30
j_call: TRBJ1-2
clone_size: NA
cdr3_length: 13
cdr3_aa: CAWSVTSLRGYTF
cdr3_nt: TGTGCCTGGAGTGTAACCTCCCTTCGGGGCTACACCTTC

d_call: NA
v_call: TRBV5-1
j_call: TRBJ2-7
clone_size: NA
cdr3_length: 12
cdr3_aa: CASKGETYEQYF
cdr3_nt: TGCGCCAGCAAGGGAGAAACCTACGAGCAGTACTTC

d_call: TRBD2
v_call: TRBV20-1
j_call: TRBJ2-7
clone_size: NA
cdr3_length: 14
cdr3_aa: CSASLQRGVYEQYF
cdr3_nt: TGCAGTGCTAGTCTCCAGCGGGGGGTATACGAGCAGTACTTC

d_call: NA
v_call: TRBV19
j_call: TRBJ1-3
clone_size: once
cdr3_length: 15
cdr3_aa: CASSPDRYSGNTIYF
cdr3_nt: TGTGCCAGTAGCCCGGACAGATACTCTGGAAACACCATATATTTT

d_call: NA
v_call: TRBV3-1/TRBV3-2
j_call: TRBJ1-1
clone_size: NA
cdr3_length: 15
cdr3_aa: CASSRSTPMNTEAFF
cdr3_nt: TGTGCCAGCAGCCGCAGCACACCGATGAACACTGAAGCTTTCTTT

d_call: NA
v_call: TRBV11-2
j_call: TRBJ2-1
clone_size: NA
cdr3_length: 15
cdr3_aa: CASSSGATLYNEQFF
cdr3_nt: TGTGCCAGCAGCTCAGGGGCTACCCTCTACAATGAGCAGTTCTTC

d_call: NA
v_call: TRBV27
j_call: TRBJ1-5
clone_size: NA
cdr3_length: 16
cdr3_aa: CASSLGTGYSNQPQHF
cdr3_nt: TGTGCCAGCAGTTTAGGGACGGGGTATAGCAATCAGCCCCAGCATTTT

d_call: TRBD2
v_call: TRBV19
j_call: TRBJ2-1
clone_size: NA
cdr3_length: 14
cdr3_aa: CASSITSGYNEQFF
cdr3_nt: TGTGCCAGTAGTATCACTAGCGGCTACAATGAGCAGTTCTTC

d_call: NA
v_call: TRBV6-5
j_call: TRBJ1-4
clone_size: NA
cdr3_length: 15
cdr3_aa: CASSYRAGVNEKLFF
cdr3_nt: TGTGCCAGCAGTTACCGGGCAGGGGTAAATGAAAAACTGTTTTTT

d_call: NA
v_call: TRBV5-1
j_call: TRBJ2-2
clone_size: NA
cdr3_length: 16
cdr3_aa: CASSLVPRGNTGELFF
cdr3_nt: TGCGCCAGCAGCTTGGTCCCCAGGGGGAACACCGGGGAGCTGTTTTTT

d_call: NA
v_call: TRBV5-1
j_call: TRBJ1-6
clone_size: NA
cdr3_length: 14
cdr3_aa: CATSPVPGDSPLHF
cdr3_nt: TGCGCCACCTCACCCGTCCCTGGGGATTCACCCCTCCACTTT

d_call: NA
v_call: TRBV12-3/TRBV12-4
j_call: TRBJ1-2
clone_size: NA
cdr3_length: 13
cdr3_aa: CASSSAGNYGYTF
cdr3_nt: TGTGCCAGCAGTTCCGCAGGGAACTATGGCTACACCTTC

d_call: TRBD1
v_call: TRBV6-5
j_call: TRBJ1-2
clone_size: NA
cdr3_length: 14
cdr3_aa: CARPGGIPCRGYTF
cdr3_nt: TGTGCCAGACCAGGGGGCATTCCGTGTAGAGGCTACACCTTC

d_call: NA
v_call: TRBV25-1
j_call: TRBJ1-5
clone_size: NA
cdr3_length: 15
cdr3_aa: CASSEYDIKGQPQHF
cdr3_nt: TGTGCCAGCAGTGAATATGATATAAAGGGTCAGCCCCAGCATTTT

d_call: TRBD2
v_call: TRBV15
j_call: TRBJ2-3
clone_size: NA
cdr3_length: 16
cdr3_aa: CATSRGGTSGRDTQYF
cdr3_nt: TGTGCCACCAGCAGAGGAGGGACTAGCGGGAGAGATACGCAGTATTTT

d_call: TRBD1
v_call: TRBV6-1
j_call: TRBJ2-7
clone_size: NA
cdr3_length: 15
cdr3_aa: CASSDNRGTSYEQYF
cdr3_nt: TGTGCCAGCAGTGACAACAGGGGCACCTCCTACGAGCAGTACTTC

d_call: TRBD2
v_call: TRBV15
j_call: TRBJ2-7
clone_size: few
cdr3_length: 18
cdr3_aa: CATSRLAGGQSLSYEQYF
cdr3_nt: TGTGCCACCAGCAGACTAGCGGGAGGCCAATCCTTGTCCTACGAGCAGTACTTC

d_call: TRBD1
v_call: TRBV6-5
j_call: TRBJ2-2
clone_size: NA
cdr3_length: 16
cdr3_aa: CASSYGDRGFTGELFF
cdr3_nt: TGTGCCAGCAGTTATGGGGACAGGGGGTTCACCGGGGAGCTGTTTTTT

d_call: TRBD1
v_call: TRBV3-1/TRBV3-2
j_call: TRBJ1-1
clone_size: once
cdr3_length: 16
cdr3_aa: CASSRDPGTGDTEAFF
cdr3_nt: TGTGCCAGCAGCCGGGATCCCGGGACAGGGGACACTGAAGCTTTCTTT

d_call: TRBD1
v_call: TRBV7-9
j_call: TRBJ1-3
clone_size: NA
cdr3_length: 14
cdr3_aa: CASSPRQGRNTIYF
cdr3_nt: TGTGCCAGCAGTCCGAGACAGGGGCGAAACACCATATATTTT

d_call: NA
v_call: TRBV7-9
j_call: TRBJ1-2
clone_size: NA
cdr3_length: 14
cdr3_aa: CASSRGGVNYGYTF
cdr3_nt: TGTGCCAGCAGTCGAGGAGGGGTAAACTATGGCTACACCTTC

d_call: TRBD1
v_call: TRBV2
j_call: TRBJ1-4
clone_size: NA
cdr3_length: 14
cdr3_aa: CASTRDRVSEKLFF
cdr3_nt: TGTGCCAGCACGCGGGACAGGGTCAGTGAAAAACTGTTTTTT

d_call: NA
v_call: TRBV5-1
j_call: TRBJ1-3
clone_size: once
cdr3_length: 14
cdr3_aa: CASSLAGYGNTIYF
cdr3_nt: TGCGCCAGCAGCTTGGCCGGGTATGGAAACACCATATATTTT

d_call: NA
v_call: TRBV10-3
j_call: TRBJ2-5
clone_size: NA
cdr3_length: 13
cdr3_aa: CAISEPLLWEQYF
cdr3_nt: TGTGCCATCAGTGAGCCCCTTTTGTGGGAGCAGTACTTC

d_call: TRBD1
v_call: TRBV3-1/TRBV3-2
j_call: TRBJ1-3
clone_size: NA
cdr3_length: 15
cdr3_aa: CASSQKGAAGNTIYF
cdr3_nt: TGTGCCAGCAGCCAAAAGGGGGCGGCTGGAAACACCATATATTTT